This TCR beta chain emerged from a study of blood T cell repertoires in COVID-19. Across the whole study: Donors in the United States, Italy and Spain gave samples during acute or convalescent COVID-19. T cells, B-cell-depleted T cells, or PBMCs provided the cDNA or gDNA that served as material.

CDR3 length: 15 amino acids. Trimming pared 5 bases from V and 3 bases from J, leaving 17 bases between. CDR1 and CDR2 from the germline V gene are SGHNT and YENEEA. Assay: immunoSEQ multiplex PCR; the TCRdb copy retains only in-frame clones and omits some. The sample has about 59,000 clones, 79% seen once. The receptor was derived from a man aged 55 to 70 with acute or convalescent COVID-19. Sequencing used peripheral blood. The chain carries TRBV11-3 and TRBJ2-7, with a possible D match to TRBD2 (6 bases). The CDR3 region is CASSHRARESYEQYF. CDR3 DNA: TGTGCCAGCAGCCACCGGGCACGGGAGAGCTACGAGCAGTACTTC.